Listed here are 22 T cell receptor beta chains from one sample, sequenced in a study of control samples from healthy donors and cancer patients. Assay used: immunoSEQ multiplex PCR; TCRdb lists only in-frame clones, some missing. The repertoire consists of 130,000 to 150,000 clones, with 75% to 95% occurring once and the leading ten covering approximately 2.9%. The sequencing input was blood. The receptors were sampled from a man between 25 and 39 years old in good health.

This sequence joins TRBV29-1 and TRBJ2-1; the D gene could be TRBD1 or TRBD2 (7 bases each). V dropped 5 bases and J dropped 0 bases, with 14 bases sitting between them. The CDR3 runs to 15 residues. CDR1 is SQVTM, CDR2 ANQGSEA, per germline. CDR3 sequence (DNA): TGCAGCGTTCCTCAGGGGGGGGGCTCCTACAATGAGCAGTTCTTC. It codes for CSVPQGGGSYNEQFF.

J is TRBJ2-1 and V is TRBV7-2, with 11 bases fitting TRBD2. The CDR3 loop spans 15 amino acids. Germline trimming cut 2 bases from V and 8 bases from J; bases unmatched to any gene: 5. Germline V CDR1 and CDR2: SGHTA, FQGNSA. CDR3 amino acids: CASSLFSSGGYEQFF. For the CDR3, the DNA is TGTGCCAGCAGCTTATTTTCTAGCGGGGGGTATGAGCAGTTCTTC.

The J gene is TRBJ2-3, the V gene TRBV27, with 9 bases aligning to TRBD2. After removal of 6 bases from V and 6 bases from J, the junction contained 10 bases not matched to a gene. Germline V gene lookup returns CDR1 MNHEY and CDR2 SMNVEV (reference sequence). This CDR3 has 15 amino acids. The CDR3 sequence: CASSLGGGAGDTQYF. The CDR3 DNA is TGTGCCAGCAGCCTGGGCGGGGGGGCTGGGGATACGCAGTATTTT.

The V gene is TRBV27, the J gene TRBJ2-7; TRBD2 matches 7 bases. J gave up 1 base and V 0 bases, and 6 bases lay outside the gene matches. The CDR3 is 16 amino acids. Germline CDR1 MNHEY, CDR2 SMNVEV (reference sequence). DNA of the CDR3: TGTGCCAGCAGTTTATCGGGAGGGGCGTCGTCCTACGAGCAGTACTTC. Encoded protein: CASSLSGGASSYEQYF.

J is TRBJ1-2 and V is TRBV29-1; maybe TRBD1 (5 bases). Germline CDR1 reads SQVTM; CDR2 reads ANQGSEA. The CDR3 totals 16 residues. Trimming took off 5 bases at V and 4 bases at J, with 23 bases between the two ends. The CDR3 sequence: CSVLIPQGLNAYGYTF. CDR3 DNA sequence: TGCAGCGTTCTAATCCCCCAGGGCCTTAATGCCTATGGCTACACCTTC.

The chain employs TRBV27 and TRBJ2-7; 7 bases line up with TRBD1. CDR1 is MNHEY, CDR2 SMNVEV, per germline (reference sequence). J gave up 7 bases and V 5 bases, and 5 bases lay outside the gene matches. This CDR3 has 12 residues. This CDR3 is CASSPGTEEQYF. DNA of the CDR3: TGTGCCAGCAGTCCCGGGACAGAAGAGCAGTACTTC.

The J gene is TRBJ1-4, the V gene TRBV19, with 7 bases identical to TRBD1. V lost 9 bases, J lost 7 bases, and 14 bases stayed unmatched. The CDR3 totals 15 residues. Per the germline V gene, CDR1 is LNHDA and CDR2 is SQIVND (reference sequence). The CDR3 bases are TGTGCCAGCCAGAAGGGGGCGTGGGGTGGTGAAAAACTGTTTTTT. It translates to CASQKGAWGGEKLFF.

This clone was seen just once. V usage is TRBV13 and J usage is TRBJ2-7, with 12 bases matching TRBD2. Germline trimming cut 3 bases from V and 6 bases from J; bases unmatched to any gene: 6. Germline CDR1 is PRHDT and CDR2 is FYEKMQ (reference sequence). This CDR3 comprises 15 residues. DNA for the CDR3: TGTGCCAGCAGCTTTTTCACTAGCGGGGGGCGCGAGCAGTACTTC. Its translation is CASSFFTSGGREQYF.

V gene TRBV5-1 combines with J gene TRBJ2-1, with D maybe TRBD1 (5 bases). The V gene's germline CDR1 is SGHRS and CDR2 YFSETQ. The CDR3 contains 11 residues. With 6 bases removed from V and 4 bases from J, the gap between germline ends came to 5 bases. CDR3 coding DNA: TGCGCCAGCACAGGGTACAATGAGCAGTTCTTC. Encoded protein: CASTGYNEQFF. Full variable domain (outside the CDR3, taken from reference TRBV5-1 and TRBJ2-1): KAGVTQTPRYLIKTRGQQVTLSCSPISGHRSVSWYQQTPGQGLQFLFEYFSETQRNKGNFPGRFSGRQFSNSRSEMNVSTLELGDSALYLCASTGYNEQFFGPGTRLTVL.

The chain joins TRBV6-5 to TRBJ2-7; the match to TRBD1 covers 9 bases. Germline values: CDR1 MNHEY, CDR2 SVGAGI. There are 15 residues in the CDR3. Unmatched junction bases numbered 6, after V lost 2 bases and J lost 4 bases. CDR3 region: CASSYPGTGRYEQYF. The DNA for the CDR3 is TGTGCCAGCAGTTACCCCGGGACAGGGAGGTACGAGCAGTACTTC.

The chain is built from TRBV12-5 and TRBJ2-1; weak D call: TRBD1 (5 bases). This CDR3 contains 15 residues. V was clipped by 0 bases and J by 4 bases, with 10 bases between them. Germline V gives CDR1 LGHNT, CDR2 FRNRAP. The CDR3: CASGLVGAGYNEQFF. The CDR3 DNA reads TGTGCTAGTGGTTTGGTAGGGGCCGGGTACAATGAGCAGTTCTTC.

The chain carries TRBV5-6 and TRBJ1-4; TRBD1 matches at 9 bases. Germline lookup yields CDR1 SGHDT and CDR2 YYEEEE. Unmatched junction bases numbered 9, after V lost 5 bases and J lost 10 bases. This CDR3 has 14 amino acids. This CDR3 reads CASSLQGAGRKLFF. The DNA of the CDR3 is TGTGCCAGCAGTTTACAGGGGGCTGGGCGAAAACTGTTTTTT.

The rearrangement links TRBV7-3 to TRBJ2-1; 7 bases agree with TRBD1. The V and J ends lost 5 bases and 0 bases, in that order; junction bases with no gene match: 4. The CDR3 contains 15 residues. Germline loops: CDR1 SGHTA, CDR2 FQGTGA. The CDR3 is CASSRAGGSYNEQFF. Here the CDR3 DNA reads TGTGCCAGCAGCCGAGCAGGGGGCTCCTACAATGAGCAGTTCTTC.

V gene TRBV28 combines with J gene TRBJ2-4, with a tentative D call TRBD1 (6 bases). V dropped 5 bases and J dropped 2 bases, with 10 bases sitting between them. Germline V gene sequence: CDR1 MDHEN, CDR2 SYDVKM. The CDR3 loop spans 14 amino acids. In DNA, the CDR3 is TGTGCCAGCAGTGTCCGGGACACCAAAAACATTCAGTACTTC. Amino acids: CASSVRDTKNIQYF.

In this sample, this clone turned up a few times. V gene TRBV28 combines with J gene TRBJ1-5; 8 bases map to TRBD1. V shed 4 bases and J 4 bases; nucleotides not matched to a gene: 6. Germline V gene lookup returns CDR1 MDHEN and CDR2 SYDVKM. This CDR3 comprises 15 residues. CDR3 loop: CASSWGQVWNQPQHF. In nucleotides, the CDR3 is TGTGCCAGCAGTTGGGGACAGGTTTGGAATCAGCCCCAGCATTTT.

The CDR3 DNA is TGTGCCAGCAGTGAAGCTCAGGGGCCCCGATCACCCCTCCACTTT. This translates into CASSEAQGPRSPLHF. V gene TRBV6-1 combines with J gene TRBJ1-6; D possibly corresponds to TRBD1 (6 bases). V lost 0 bases and J lost 10, with 13 bases in between. The CDR3 is 15 amino acids. Germline V gives CDR1 MNHNS, CDR2 SASEGT.

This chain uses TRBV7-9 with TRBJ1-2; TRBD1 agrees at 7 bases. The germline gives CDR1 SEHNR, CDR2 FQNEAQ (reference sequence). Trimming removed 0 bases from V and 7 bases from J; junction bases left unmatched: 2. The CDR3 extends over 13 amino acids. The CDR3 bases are TGTGCCAGCAGCTTAGCGACAGGGATTGGCTACACCTTC. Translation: CASSLATGIGYTF.

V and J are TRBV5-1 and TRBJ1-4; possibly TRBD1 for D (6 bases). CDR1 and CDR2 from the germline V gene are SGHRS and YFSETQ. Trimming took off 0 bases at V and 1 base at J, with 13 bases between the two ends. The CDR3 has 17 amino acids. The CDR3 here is CASSLVPGAGTNEKLFF. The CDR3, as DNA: TGCGCCAGCAGCTTGGTCCCGGGGGCCGGAACTAATGAAAAACTGTTTTTT.

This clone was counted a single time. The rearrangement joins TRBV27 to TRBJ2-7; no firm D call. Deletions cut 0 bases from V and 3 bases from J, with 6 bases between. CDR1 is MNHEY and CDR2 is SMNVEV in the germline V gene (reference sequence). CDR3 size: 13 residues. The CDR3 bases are TGTGCCAGCAGTTTATCCCCCCTCTACGAGCAGTACTTC. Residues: CASSLSPLYEQYF.

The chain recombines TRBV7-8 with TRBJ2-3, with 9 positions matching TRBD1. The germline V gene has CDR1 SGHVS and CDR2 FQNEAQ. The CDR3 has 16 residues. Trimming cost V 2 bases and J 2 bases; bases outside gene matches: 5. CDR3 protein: CASSLRTGAHTDTQYF. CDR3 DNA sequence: TGTGCCAGCAGCTTACGGACAGGGGCACACACAGATACGCAGTATTTT.

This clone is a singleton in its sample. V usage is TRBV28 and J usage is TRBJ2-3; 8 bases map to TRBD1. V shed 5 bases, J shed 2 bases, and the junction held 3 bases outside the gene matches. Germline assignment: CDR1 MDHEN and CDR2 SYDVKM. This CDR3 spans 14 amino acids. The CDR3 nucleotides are TGTGCCAGCAGTGGGGACAGGTTCACAGATACGCAGTATTTT. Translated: CASSGDRFTDTQYF.

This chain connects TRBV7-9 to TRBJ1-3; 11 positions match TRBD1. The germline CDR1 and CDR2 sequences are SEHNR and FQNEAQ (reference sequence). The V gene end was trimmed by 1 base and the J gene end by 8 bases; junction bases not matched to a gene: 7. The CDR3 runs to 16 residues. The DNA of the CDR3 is TGTGCCAGCAGCTTAGTTAGGACAGGGGGCCTCTACACCATATATTTT. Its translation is CASSLVRTGGLYTIYF.